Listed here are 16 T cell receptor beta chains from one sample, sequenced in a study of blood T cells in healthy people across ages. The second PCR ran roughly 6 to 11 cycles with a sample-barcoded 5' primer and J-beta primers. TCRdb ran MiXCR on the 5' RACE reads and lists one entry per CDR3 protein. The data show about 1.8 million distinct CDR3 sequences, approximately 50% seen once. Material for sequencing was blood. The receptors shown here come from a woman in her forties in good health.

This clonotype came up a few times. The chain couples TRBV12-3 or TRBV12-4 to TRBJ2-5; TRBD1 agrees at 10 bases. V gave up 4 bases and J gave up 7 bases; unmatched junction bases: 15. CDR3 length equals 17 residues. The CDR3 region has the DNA TGTGCCAGCAGTTCACAATCAACCGGGACAGGGGCGGGGACCCAGTACTTC. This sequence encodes CASSSQSTGTGAGTQYF.

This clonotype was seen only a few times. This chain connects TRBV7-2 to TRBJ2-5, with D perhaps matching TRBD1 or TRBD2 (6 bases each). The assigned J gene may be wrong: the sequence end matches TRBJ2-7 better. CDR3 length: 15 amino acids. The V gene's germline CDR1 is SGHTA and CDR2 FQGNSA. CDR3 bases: TGTGCCAGCAGCTTAGAGGGGGGCCCTACCTACGAGCAGTACTTC. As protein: CASSLEGGPTYEQYF.

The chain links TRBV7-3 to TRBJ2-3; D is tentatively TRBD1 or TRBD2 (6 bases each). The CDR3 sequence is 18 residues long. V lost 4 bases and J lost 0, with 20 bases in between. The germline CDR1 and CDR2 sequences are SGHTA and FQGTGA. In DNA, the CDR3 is TGTGCCAGCAGCTCCCCATCTCCGGGGGCCTCTAGCACAGATACGCAGTATTTT. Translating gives CASSSPSPGASSTDTQYF.

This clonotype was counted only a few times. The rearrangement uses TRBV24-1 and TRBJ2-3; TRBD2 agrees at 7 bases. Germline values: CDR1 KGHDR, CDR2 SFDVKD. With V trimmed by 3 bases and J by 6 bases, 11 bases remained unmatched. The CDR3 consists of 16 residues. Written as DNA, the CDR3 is TGTGCCACCAGTGATCTGCCGGGACTAATATTGGATACGCAGTATTTT. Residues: CATSDLPGLILDTQYF.

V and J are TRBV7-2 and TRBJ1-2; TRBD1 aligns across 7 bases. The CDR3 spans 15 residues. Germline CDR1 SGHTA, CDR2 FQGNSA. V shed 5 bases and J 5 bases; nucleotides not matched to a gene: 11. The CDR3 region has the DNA TGTGCCAGCAGCCCGGCAGCGACAGGGATATATGGCTACACCTTC. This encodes CASSPAATGIYGYTF.

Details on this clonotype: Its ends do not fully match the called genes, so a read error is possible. The CDR3 DNA follows: TGCAGTGCTAGAGATATGTTCGGACAGGCCTCCTACGAGCGGTACTTC. This translates into CSARDMFGQASYERYF. The chain recombines TRBV20-1 with TRBJ2-7; 7 nucleotides line up with TRBD1. This CDR3 comprises 16 residues. CDR1 is DFQATT and CDR2 is SNEGSKA in the germline V gene (reference sequence).

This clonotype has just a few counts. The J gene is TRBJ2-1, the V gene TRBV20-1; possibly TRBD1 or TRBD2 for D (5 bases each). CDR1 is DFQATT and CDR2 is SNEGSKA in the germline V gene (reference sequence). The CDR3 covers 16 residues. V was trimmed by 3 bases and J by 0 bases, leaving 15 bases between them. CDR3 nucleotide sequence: TGCAGTGCTAGGGTTGCCGGGGCATCCTCCTACAATGAGCAGTTCTTC. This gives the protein CSARVAGASSYNEQFF.

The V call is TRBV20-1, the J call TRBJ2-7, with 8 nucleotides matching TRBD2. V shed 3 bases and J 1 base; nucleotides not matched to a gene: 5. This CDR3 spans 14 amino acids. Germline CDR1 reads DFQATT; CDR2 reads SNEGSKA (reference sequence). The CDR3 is CSARASGRSYEQYF. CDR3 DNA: TGCAGTGCTAGGGCTAGCGGGCGGTCCTACGAGCAGTACTTC.

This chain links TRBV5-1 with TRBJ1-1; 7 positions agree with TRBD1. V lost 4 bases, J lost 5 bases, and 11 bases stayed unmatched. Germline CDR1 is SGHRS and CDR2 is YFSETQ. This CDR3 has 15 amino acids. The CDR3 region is CASSLRTGSGTEAFF. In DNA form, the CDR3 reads TGCGCCAGCAGCCTCCGGACAGGCTCAGGGACTGAAGCTTTCTTT.

This CDR3 reads CSAGAYKENTDTQYF. DNA for the CDR3: TGCAGTGCTGGTGCCTACAAGGAAAACACAGATACGCAGTATTTT. The V and J genes are TRBV20-1 and TRBJ2-3; no firm D call. Deletions cut 5 bases from V and 2 bases from J, with 17 bases between. Germline CDR1 and CDR2: DFQATT and SNEGSKA (reference sequence). The CDR3 runs to 15 residues.

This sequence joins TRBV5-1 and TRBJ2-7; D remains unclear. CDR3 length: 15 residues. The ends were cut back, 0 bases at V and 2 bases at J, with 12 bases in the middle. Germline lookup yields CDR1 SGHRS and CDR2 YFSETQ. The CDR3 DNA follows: TGCGCCAGCAGCTTGGGCGCTGGGGTGGCCTACGAGCAGTACTTC. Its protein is CASSLGAGVAYEQYF.

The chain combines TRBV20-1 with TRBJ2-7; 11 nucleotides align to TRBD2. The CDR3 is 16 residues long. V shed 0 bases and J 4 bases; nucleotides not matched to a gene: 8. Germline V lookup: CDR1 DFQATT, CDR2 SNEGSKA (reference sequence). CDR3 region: CSARDVTSGGGYEQYF. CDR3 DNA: TGCAGTGCTAGAGACGTTACTAGCGGGGGAGGATACGAGCAGTACTTC.

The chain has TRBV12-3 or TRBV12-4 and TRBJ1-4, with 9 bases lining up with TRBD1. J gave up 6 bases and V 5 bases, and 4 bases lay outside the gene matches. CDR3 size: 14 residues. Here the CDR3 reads CASSDRGGDEKLFF. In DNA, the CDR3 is TGTGCCAGCAGTGACAGGGGGGGAGATGAAAAACTGTTTTTT.

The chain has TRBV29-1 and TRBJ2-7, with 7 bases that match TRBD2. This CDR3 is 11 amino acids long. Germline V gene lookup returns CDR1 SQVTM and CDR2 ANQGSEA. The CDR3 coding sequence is TGCAACGTCGGGACTATCTACGAGCAGTACTTC. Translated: CNVGTIYEQYF.

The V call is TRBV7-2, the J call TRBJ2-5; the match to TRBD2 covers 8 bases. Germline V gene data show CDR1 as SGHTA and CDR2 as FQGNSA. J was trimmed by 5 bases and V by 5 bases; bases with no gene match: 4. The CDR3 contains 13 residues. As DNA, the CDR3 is TGTGCCAGCAGCCGGACTAGCTTGGAGACCCAGTACTTC. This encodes CASSRTSLETQYF.

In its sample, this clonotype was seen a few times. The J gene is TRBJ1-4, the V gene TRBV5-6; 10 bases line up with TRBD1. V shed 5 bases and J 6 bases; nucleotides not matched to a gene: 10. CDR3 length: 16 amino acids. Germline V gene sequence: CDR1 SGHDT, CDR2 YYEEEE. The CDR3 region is CASRRTGGGAYEKLFF. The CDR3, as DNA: TGTGCCAGCAGGCGGACAGGGGGAGGCGCGTATGAAAAACTGTTTTTT.